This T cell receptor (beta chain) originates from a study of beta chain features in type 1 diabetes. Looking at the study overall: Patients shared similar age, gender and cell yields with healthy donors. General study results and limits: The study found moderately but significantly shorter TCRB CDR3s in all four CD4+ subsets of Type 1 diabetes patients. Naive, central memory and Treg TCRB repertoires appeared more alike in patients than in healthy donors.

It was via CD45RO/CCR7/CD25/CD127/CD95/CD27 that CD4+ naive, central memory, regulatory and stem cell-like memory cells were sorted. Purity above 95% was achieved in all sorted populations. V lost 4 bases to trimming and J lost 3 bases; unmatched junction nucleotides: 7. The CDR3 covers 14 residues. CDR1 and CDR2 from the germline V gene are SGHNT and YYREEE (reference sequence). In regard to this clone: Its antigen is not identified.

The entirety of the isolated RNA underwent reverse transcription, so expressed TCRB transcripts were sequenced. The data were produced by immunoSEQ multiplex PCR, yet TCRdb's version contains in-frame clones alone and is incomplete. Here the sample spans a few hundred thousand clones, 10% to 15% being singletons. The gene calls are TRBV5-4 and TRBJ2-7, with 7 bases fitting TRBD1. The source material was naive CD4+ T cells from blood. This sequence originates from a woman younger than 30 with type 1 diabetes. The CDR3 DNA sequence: TGTGCCAGCAGCACCCGGGACAGCGGCTACGAGCAGTACTTC. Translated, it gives CASSTRDSGYEQYF.